This passage covers 14 T cell receptor beta chains from one sample sequenced in a study of cytomegalovirus exposure and HLA in healthy donors. Using immunoSEQ multiplex PCR, the repertoire was profiled, and TCRdb retains in-frame clones only, with some absent. This table holds about 220,000 clones, 80% to 95% found once. Sequencing was performed on PBMCs. The receptors originated from a young woman in good health and CMV-seronegative.

The V and J genes are TRBV28 and TRBJ2-7; 8 nucleotides match TRBD1. The V gene end was trimmed by 7 bases and the J gene end by 5 bases; junction bases not matched to a gene: 10. There are 14 residues in the CDR3. CDR1 and CDR2 from the germline V gene are MDHEN and SYDVKM. The CDR3 loop is CASTGGKRRNEQYF. In DNA form, the CDR3 reads TGTGCCAGCACAGGGGGCAAAAGGAGGAACGAGCAGTACTTC.

This chain connects TRBV5-5 to TRBJ2-1; the D is unclear. The V gene lost 0 bases and the J gene lost 0 bases, with 10 bases spanning the gap. This CDR3 contains 16 residues. CDR1 and CDR2 from the germline V gene are SGHKS and YYEKEE (reference sequence). The CDR3 protein is CASSLDPWSSYNEQFF. The CDR3, as DNA: TGTGCCAGCAGCTTGGATCCTTGGAGCTCCTACAATGAGCAGTTCTTC.

This rearrangement joins TRBV7-7 to TRBJ1-3; 10 positions match TRBD1. The CDR3 loop spans 19 amino acids. Germline V gene data show CDR1 as SSHAT and CDR2 as FNYEAQ (reference sequence). Trimming cost V 11 bases and J 2 bases; bases outside gene matches: 21. CDR3 amino acids: CAPEWSEQLDRGPGNTIYF. DNA for the CDR3: TGTGCCCCTGAATGGTCCGAACAACTCGACAGGGGGCCTGGAAACACCATATATTTT. Looking up the rest from reference TRBV7-7 and TRBJ1-3 gives the full variable domain: GAGVSQSPRYKVTKRGQDVTLRCDPISSHATLYWYQQALGQGPEFLTYFNYEAQPDKSGLPSDRFSAERPEGSISTLTIQRTEQRDSAMYRCAPEWSEQLDRGPGNTIYFGEGSWLTVV.

The chain has TRBV30 and TRBJ1-5; D is perhaps TRBD1 (5 bases). Deletions cut 2 bases from V and 4 bases from J, with 9 bases between. The CDR3 covers 13 residues. The germline gives CDR1 GTSNPN, CDR2 SVGIG (reference sequence). This CDR3 is CAWSSGANQPQHF. The DNA for the CDR3 is TGTGCCTGGAGTTCTGGGGCTAATCAGCCCCAGCATTTT.

In the case of this clone: The sample carries other DNA sequences with the same CDR3. This sequence joins TRBV5-1 and TRBJ2-7; 7 positions agree with TRBD1. Losses at the gene ends were 0 bases for V and 2 bases for J; bases not matched to a gene: 2. The germline CDR1 and CDR2 sequences are SGHRS and YFSETQ. CDR3 length: 14 residues. The DNA for the CDR3 is TGCGCCAGCAGCTTGGGACAGGGCGCCTACGAGCAGTACTTC. Encoded protein: CASSLGQGAYEQYF.

The chain combines TRBV6-1 with TRBJ2-7, with a possible D match to TRBD1 (5 bases). With 6 bases removed from V and 1 base from J, the gap between germline ends came to 10 bases. The CDR3 has 13 residues. Germline-derived CDR1 and CDR2 are MNHNS and SASEGT. The CDR3 spells CASSPQVSYEQYF. The CDR3 DNA sequence: TGTGCCAGCAGCCCACAGGTTTCCTACGAGCAGTACTTC.

V gene TRBV30 combines with J gene TRBJ1-3; the D gene is possibly TRBD1 (5 bases). CDR3 length: 14 residues. CDR1 GTSNPN and CDR2 SVGIG come from the germline V gene (reference sequence). Trimming stripped 8 bases from V and 4 bases from J, with 18 bases between. The CDR3 here is CAGAGTPSGNTIYF. The CDR3 nucleotides are TGTGCCGGGGCCGGGACTCCCTCGGGAAACACCATATATTTT. The variable domain in full, completed from reference TRBV30 and TRBJ1-3, reads SQTIHQWPATLVQPVGSPLSLECTVEGTSNPNLYWYRQAAGRGLQLLFYSVGIGQISSEVPQNLSASRPQDRQFILSSKKLLLSDSGFYLCAGAGTPSGNTIYFGEGSWLTVV.

This chain uses TRBV2 with TRBJ2-3; 15 positions agree with TRBD2. V was clipped by 4 bases and J by 9 bases; unmatched bases: 8. The CDR3 consists of 16 residues. Germline values: CDR1 SNHLY, CDR2 FYNNEI. CDR3: CASSGPGTSGRWTQYF. The CDR3 DNA is TGTGCCAGCAGTGGGCCCGGGACTAGCGGGAGGTGGACGCAGTATTTT. Using reference TRBV2 and TRBJ2-3 for the parts outside the CDR3, the full variable domain is EPEVTQTPSHQVTQMGQEVILRCVPISNHLYFYWYRQILGQKVEFLVSFYNNEISEKSEIFDDQFSVERPDGSNFTLKIRSTKLEDSAMYFCASSGPGTSGRWTQYFGPGTRLTVL.

J is TRBJ2-7 and V is TRBV29-1; D unresolved. V lost 4 bases to trimming and J lost 2 bases, with 9 bases between them. The V gene's germline CDR1 is SQVTM and CDR2 ANQGSEA. The CDR3 sequence is 12 residues long. CDR3 DNA sequence: TGCAGCGTTGCCGGGTCCCCCTACGAGCAGTACTTC. Translation gives CSVAGSPYEQYF.

This clone occurred a few times. The chain carries TRBV9 and TRBJ2-5; D possibly corresponds to TRBD1 (6 bases). This CDR3 comprises 16 residues. Germline CDR1 is SGDLS and CDR2 is YYNGEE. The V end was cut by 3 bases, the J end by 0 bases, with 15 bases between. The CDR3: CASSGGRGWDQETQYF. CDR3 coding DNA: TGTGCCAGCAGCGGGGGCAGGGGCTGGGACCAAGAGACCCAGTACTTC. Complete variable domain (other parts from reference TRBV9 and TRBJ2-5): DSGVTQTPKHLITATGQRVTLRCSPRSGDLSVYWYQQSLDQGLQFLIQYYNGEERAKGNILERFSAQQFPDLHSELNLSSLELGDSALYFCASSGGRGWDQETQYFGPGTRLLVL.

The chain links TRBV27 to TRBJ1-4; TRBD1 aligns across 8 bases. Germline loops: CDR1 MNHEY, CDR2 SMNVEV (reference sequence). The CDR3 length is 15 residues. With 4 bases clipped from V and 10 bases from J, the junction kept 11 bases outside the gene matches. The DNA of the CDR3 is TGTGCCAGCAGTTCGTCGTTTGACAGGGGCGCAAAACTGTTTTTT. Translating it yields CASSSSFDRGAKLFF.

This chain links TRBV6-5 with TRBJ2-3, with 9 bases fitting TRBD2. V was clipped by 5 bases and J by 0 bases; unmatched bases: 0. Germline values: CDR1 MNHEY, CDR2 SVGAGI. The CDR3 totals 14 residues. CDR3 DNA: TGTGCCAGCAGTCTAGCGGGAAGCACAGATACGCAGTATTTT. Residues: CASSLAGSTDTQYF.

V gene TRBV21-1 combines with J gene TRBJ1-4. TRBV21-1 is a listed pseudogene. This CDR3 has 16 amino acids. Here the CDR3 DNA reads TGTGCCAGCAGCTTTGGGACTCCTGGGGCTAATGAAAAACTGTTTTTT. It yields the protein CASSFGTPGANEKLFF.

The rearrangement joins TRBV2 to TRBJ2-1; TRBD1 matches 9 bases. The V segment lost 3 bases and the J segment 15 bases; nucleotides outside the gene matches: 9. CDR3 length: 13 amino acids. Germline V gives CDR1 SNHLY, CDR2 FYNNEI. CDR3 bases: TGTGCCAGCAGTGAGATCCGGGACAGGGTGTCGTTCTTC. Translated, it gives CASSEIRDRVSFF.